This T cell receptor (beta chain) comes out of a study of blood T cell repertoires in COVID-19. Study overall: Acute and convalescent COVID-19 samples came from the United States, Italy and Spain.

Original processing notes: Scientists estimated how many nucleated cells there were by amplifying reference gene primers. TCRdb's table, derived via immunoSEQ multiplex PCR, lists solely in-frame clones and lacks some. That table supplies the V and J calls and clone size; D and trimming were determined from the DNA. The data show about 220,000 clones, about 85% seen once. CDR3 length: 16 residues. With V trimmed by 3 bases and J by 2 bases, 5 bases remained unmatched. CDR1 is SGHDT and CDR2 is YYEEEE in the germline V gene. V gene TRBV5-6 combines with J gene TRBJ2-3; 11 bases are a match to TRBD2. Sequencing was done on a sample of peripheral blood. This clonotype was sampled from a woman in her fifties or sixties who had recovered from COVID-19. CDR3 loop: CASSSSSGGNTDTQYF. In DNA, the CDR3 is TGTGCCAGCAGCTCCTCTAGCGGGGGGAACACAGATACGCAGTATTTT.